The source of this TCR beta chain is a study of blood T cell repertoires in COVID-19. Study summary: T cells, B-cell-depleted T cells, or PBMCs provided the cDNA or gDNA that served as material.

This CDR3 comprises 15 residues. Germline values: CDR1 SSHAT, CDR2 FNYEAQ (reference sequence). The V end lost 5 bases, the J end lost 4 bases, and 14 bases lay between the germline ends. Methods used by the authors: Counts of nucleated cells, estimated from reference gene primer amplification, were obtained. Profiling relied on immunoSEQ multiplex PCR, and the TCRdb table lists in-frame clones only, not all of them. V and J calls and clone size are given by that table; D and trimming were obtained from the DNA. The sample comprises 200,000 to 250,000 clones, under 90% of which are singletons, and approximately 3.6% rests with the top ten. The age range of participants was about 18 to 90 years, with residence in approximately 25 US areas. Recovery meant two consecutive negative NP/OP PCR tests, professional clearance, or resolved symptoms.

This TCR derives from a woman aged 55-69 years who had recovered from COVID-19. Specimen: PBMCs or T cells enriched from blood (not recorded which). The rearrangement uses TRBV7-7 and TRBJ2-2; perhaps TRBD1 as D (5 bases). CDR3 sequence (DNA): TGTGCCAGCAGCCCCCAACCAGGGTTCACCGGGGAGCTGTTTTTT. Translation gives CASSPQPGFTGELFF.